The rows below give T cell receptor beta chains drawn from one sample of a study of shared clonotypes between healthy human individuals. Sequencing used immunoSEQ multiplex PCR; TCRdb keeps in-frame clones, though not all of them. Among over a million clones listed, 96% were seen once. Sample: naive CD4+ T cells sorted from blood. The receptors here all came from a man aged 25 to 45 in good health. The conserved cysteine and the conserved F or W are not part of the CDR3 here.

len: 12
v_gene: TRBV6-9
CDR3aa: ARTGTNSNQPQH

len: 13
v_gene: TRBV6-6
CDR3aa: ASSYDPRGSYEQY

len: 12
v_gene: TRBV7-2
CDR3aa: ASSLVALNTEAF

len: 12
v_gene: TRBV7-3
CDR3aa: ASSGSSGANVLT

len: 14
v_gene: TRBV5-1
CDR3aa: ASSSSQTSGNNEQF

len: 11
v_gene: TRBV15
CDR3aa: ATSRVDSDEQY

len: 13
v_gene: TRBV9
CDR3aa: ASSPSLLAKNIQY

len: 12
v_gene: TRBV9
CDR3aa: ASSVTSGRTEQF

len: 12
v_gene: TRBV5-1
CDR3aa: ASSAGLAGVEQY

len: 13
v_gene: TRBV12-5
CDR3aa: ASRLAGVEQETQY

len: 14
v_gene: TRBV7-2
CDR3aa: ASSLRWEDTYNEQF

len: 14
v_gene: TRBV9
CDR3aa: ASSVAQTELQETQY

len: 11
v_gene: TRBV7-2
CDR3aa: ASSLGEDQPQH

len: 14
v_gene: TRBV18
CDR3aa: ASRPDFQGVTGELF

len: 15
v_gene: TRBV28
CDR3aa: ASSGGVLLDRANEQF

len: 11
v_gene: TRBV10-3
CDR3aa: AIRDGSSYEQY

len: 14
v_gene: TRBV9
CDR3aa: ASSAYSRGPNTEAF

len: 9
v_gene: TRBV7-8
CDR3aa: ASSLKYEQF

len: 12
v_gene: TRBV7-2
CDR3aa: ASSSRTGPYEQY

len: 11
v_gene: TRBV18
CDR3aa: ASSPRDPYGYT

len: 11
v_gene: TRBV6-5
CDR3aa: ASSAYLNTEAF

len: 13
v_gene: TRBV7-2
CDR3aa: ASSLASGGDNEQF

len: 13
v_gene: TRBV2
CDR3aa: ASSARTGNYNEQF

len: 14
v_gene: TRBV7-2
CDR3aa: ASSLGQTLAKNIQY

len: 10
v_gene: TRBV2
CDR3aa: ASGRDMSPYT

len: 11
v_gene: TRBV29-1
CDR3aa: SVVGWLVTEAF

len: 13
v_gene: TRBV7-7
CDR3aa: ASSFGGANTGELF

len: 15
v_gene: TRBV28
CDR3aa: ASSYPRRERNTGELF

len: 12
v_gene: TRBV6-1
CDR3aa: ASSEAGGVWEQY

len: 11
v_gene: TRBV6-5
CDR3aa: ASRLYSGTEAF

len: 11
v_gene: TRBV2
CDR3aa: ASRDFRNTEAF

len: 13
v_gene: TRBV5-1
CDR3aa: ASSKSSPGTDTQY

len: 15
v_gene: TRBV4-1
CDR3aa: ASSPPSGRAGADTQY